What follows describes a single T cell receptor beta chain. The sample holds a few counts of this clonotype. No antigen is known for it. Base-call qualities are not available, and no considerably larger clone is one nucleotide away. These data are taken from a study of T cell repertoires in cytomegalovirus infection (dated by TCRdb to about 2019). Regarding the complete study: The peptide stimulations were aimed at well-studied HLA-B-restricted epitopes as well as recently identified HLA-C-restricted CMV epitopes, whose presentation resists viral immunomodulation. Donor HLA type was relevant to the analysis, as public TCR beta signatures indicated carriage of CMV infection together with the matching HLA type.

The instrument was an Illumina HiSeq 1500. TCRdb applied fastp at Q25 and MiXCR to the public reads, then kept only in-frame beta chains. Here each entry gathers all rows of one CDR3 protein and keeps the most common genes and DNA. The table for this sample lists 110,000 to 150,000 distinct CDR3 sequences; more than 25% of them were counted only once. The ten largest clones add up to about 52% of the sample. Overall study results and their limits: The ex vivo response was dominated by HLA-C-restricted CMV-specific TCR beta clonotypes, and the single most frequent clonotype in two of eight donors was supplied by these HLA-C-restricted clonotypes. In both this cohort and an independent cohort of 350 or so donors, the cumulative frequency of public TCR beta family members distinguished carriers of CMV infection plus the relevant HLA type.

The treatment or condition label on this specimen signifies: in vitro stimulation with specific CMV peptide epitopes to enrich CMV-specific T cells. The sequences come from CD8+ T cells from cultured PBMCs, collected from culture after CMV antigen stimulation. This clonotype was obtained from a human donor in good health (CMV status not recorded). Some clones in this sample may be carry-over from other donors' samples.

CDR3 reads: CASSSAGGGNTGELFF. In nucleotides, the sequence is TGTGCCAGCAGCTCGGCAGGGGGAGGGAACACCGGGGAGCTGTTTTTT. The rearranged chain carries TRBV7-6 and TRBJ2-2; possibly the D gene is TRBD1, per 7 matching bases. The CDR3 runs 16 amino acids, cysteine and phenylalanine included. Of the read, only the CDR3 DNA is kept; its 48 bases are in frame from base 1. Per the germline V gene, SGHVS is the CDR1 and FNYEAQ is the CDR2. Deletion took 4 bases off V and 1 base off J, with a span of 13 bases between the germline ends.